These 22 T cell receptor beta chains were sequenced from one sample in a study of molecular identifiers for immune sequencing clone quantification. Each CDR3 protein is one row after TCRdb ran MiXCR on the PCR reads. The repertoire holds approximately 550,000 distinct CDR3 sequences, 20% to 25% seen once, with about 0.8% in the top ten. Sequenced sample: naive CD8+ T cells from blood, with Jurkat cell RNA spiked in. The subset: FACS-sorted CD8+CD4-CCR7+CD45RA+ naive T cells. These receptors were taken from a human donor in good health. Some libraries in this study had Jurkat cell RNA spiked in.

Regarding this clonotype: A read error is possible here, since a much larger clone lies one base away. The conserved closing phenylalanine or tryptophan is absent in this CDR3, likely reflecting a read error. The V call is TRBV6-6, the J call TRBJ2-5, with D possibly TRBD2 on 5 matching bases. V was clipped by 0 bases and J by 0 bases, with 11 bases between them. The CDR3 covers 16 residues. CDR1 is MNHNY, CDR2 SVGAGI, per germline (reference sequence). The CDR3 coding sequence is TGTGCCAGCAGTTACTCAACTCCAGCGGACCAAGAGACCCAGTACCTC. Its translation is CASSYSTPADQETQYL.

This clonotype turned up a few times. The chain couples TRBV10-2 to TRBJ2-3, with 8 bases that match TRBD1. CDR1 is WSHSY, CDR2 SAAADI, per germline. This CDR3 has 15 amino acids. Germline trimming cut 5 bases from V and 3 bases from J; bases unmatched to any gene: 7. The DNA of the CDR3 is TGCGCCAGCAGTTCAGGGGGCCGGGATACAGATACGCAGTATTTT. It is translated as CASSSGGRDTDTQYF.

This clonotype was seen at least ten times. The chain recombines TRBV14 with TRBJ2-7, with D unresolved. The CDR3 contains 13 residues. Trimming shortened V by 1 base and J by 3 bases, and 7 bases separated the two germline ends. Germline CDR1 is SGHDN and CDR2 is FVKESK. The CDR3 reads CASSQGVSYEQYF. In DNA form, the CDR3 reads TGTGCCAGCAGCCAAGGGGTAAGCTACGAGCAGTACTTC.

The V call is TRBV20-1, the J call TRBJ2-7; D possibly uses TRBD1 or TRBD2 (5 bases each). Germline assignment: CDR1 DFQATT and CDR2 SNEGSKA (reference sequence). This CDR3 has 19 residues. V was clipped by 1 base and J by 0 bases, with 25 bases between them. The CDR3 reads CSARGLGNRDAAFSYEQYF. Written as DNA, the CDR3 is TGCAGTGCTAGAGGCTTGGGGAACCGGGACGCCGCGTTCTCCTACGAGCAGTACTTC.

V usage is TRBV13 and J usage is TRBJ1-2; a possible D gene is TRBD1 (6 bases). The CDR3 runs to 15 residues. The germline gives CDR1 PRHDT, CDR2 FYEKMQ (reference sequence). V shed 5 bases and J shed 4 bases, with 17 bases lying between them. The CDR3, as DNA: TGTGCCAGCAGCCGATCGACAGGTAGCCCCTATGGCTACACCTTC. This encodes CASSRSTGSPYGYTF.

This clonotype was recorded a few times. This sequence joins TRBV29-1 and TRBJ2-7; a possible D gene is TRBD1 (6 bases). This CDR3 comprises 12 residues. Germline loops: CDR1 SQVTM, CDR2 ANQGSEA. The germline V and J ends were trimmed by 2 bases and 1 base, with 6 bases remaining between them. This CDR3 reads CSVEQGSYEQYF. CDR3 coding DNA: TGCAGCGTTGAACAGGGGTCCTACGAGCAGTACTTC.

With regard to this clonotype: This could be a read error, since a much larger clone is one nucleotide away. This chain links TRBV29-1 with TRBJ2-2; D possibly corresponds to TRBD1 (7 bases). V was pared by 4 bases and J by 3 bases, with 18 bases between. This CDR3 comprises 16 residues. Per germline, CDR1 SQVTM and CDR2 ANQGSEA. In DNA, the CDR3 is TGCAGCGTTGTTTTAGGGCGCAGGGGGGACACCGGGGAGCTGTTTTTT. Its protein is CSVVLGRRGDTGELFF.

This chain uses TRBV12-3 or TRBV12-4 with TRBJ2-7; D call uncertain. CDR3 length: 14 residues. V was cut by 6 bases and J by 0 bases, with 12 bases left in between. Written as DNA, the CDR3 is TGTGCCAGCAGCGATAACCTTATCTCCTACGAGCAGTACTTC. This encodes CASSDNLISYEQYF.

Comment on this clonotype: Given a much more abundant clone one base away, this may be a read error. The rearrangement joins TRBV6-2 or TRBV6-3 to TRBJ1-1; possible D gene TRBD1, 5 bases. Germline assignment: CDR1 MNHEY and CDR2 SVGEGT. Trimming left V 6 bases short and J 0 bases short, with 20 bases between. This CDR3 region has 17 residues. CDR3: CASRPLPGRGLNTEAFF. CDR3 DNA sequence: TGTGCCAGCAGACCCCTCCCGGGACGGGGATTGAACACTGAAGCTTTCTTT.

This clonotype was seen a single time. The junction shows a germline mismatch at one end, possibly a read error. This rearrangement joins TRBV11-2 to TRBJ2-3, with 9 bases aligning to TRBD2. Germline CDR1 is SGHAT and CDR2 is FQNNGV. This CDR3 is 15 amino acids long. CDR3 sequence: CASSLELAGTNTQYF. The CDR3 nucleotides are TGTGCCAGCAGCTTAGAACTAGCGGGCACAAATACGCAGTATTTT.

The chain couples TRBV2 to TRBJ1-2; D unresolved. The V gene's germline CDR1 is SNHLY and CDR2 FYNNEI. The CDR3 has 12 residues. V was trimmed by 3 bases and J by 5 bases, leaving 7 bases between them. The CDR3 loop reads CASSDIPYGYTF. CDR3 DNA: TGTGCCAGCAGTGACATCCCATATGGCTACACCTTC.

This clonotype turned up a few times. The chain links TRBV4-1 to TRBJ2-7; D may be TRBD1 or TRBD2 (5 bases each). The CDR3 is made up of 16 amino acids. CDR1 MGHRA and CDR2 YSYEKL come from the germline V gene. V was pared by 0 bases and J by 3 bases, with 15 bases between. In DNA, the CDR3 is TGCGCCAGCAGCCAAGACTCGAGGGTCAGGGTCTACGAGCAGTACTTC. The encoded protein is CASSQDSRVRVYEQYF.

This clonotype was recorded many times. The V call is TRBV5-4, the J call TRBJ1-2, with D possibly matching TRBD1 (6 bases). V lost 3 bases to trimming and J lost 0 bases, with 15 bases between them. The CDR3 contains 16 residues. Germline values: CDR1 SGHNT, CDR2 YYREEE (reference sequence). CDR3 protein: CASSSYRDTANYGYTF. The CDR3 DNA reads TGTGCCAGCAGCTCCTACCGGGACACAGCTAACTATGGCTACACCTTC.

CDR3 protein: CASSPGTGALETQYF. DNA for the CDR3: TGTGCCAGCAGTCCAGGGACAGGCGCGCTGGAGACCCAGTACTTC. This sequence joins TRBV28 and TRBJ2-5, with 8 bases identical to TRBD1. After removal of 5 bases from V and 5 bases from J, the junction contained 10 bases not matched to a gene. Germline V gene lookup returns CDR1 MDHEN and CDR2 SYDVKM. This CDR3 has 15 amino acids.

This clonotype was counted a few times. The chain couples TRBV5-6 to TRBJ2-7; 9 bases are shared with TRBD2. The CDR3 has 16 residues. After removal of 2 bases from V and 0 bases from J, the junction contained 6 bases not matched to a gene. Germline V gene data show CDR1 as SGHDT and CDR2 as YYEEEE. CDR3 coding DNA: TGTGCCAGCAGCTTCGGGGCGGGAGGGCCCTCCTACGAGCAGTACTTC. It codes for CASSFGAGGPSYEQYF.

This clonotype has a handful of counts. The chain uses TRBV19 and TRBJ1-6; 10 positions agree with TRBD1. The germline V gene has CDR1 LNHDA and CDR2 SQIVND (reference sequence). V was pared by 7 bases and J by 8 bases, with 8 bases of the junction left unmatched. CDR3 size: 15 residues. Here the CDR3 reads CASTLPGQGYSPLHF. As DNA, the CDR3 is TGTGCCAGTACTCTACCGGGACAGGGGTATTCACCCCTCCACTTT.

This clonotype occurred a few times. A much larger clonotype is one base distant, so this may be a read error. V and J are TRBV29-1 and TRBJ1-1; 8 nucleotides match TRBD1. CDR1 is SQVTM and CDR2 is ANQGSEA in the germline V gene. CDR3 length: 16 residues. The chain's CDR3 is CSVAGRQGSSGTEALF. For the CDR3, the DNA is TGCAGCGTTGCGGGTAGACAGGGGAGTTCGGGGACTGAAGCTCTCTTT.

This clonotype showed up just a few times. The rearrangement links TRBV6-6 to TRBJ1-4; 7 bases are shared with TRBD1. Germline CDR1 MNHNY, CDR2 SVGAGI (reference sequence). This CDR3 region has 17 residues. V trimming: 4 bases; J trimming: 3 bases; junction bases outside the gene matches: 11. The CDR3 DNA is TGTGCCAGCAGTTGGACAGGAGCGACACAACCTAATGAAAAACTGTTTTTT. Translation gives CASSWTGATQPNEKLFF.

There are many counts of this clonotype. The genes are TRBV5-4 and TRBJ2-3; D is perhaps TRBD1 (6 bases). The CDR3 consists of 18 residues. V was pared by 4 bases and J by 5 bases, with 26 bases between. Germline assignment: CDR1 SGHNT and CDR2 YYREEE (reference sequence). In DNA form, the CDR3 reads TGTGCCAGCAGCCTCCCGGGTGGCAGGGGCCCGCTAGGAGATACGCAGTATTTT. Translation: CASSLPGGRGPLGDTQYF.

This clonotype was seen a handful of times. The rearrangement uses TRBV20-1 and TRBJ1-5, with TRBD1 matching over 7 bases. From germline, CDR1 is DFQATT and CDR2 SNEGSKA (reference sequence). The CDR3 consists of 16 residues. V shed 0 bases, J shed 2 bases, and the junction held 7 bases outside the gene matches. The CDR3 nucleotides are TGCAGTGCTAGAGATCTGAGGGGGCAAGGCAATCAGCCCCAGCATTTT. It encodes CSARDLRGQGNQPQHF.

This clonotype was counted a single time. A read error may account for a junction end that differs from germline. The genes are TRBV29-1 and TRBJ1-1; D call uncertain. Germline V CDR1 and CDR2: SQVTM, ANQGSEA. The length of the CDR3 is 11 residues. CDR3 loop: CSVSRNTETFF. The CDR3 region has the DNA TGCAGCGTGAGCAGGAACACTGAAACTTTCTTT.

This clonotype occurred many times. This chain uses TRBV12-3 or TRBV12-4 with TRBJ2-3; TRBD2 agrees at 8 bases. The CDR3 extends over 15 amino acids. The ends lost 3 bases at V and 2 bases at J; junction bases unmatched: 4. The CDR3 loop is CASSFTSGTTDTQYF. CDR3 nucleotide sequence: TGTGCCAGCAGTTTTACTAGCGGCACCACAGATACGCAGTATTTT.